The clone carrying this T cell receptor beta chain was counted at least ten times. The antigen remains undetermined. The data were obtained in a study of T cells in Graves' hyperthyroidism and ophthalmopathy. Findings of the study overall: Before onset, by a median of around six months, the model predicted ophthalmopathy. A model of 13 V-J features distinguished ophthalmopathy from stable hyperthyroidism.

RNA transcripts provided the source from which TCR beta CDR3 regions were amplified. A set of HTBI primers served as the primers for a first-round RT-PCR of the TCR CDR3. In TCRdb, the multiplex PCR reads were re-called with MiXCR into one record per CDR3 protein. Here the sample spans around 340,000 distinct CDR3 sequences, approximately 15% being singletons. This CDR3 is built from 13 residues. Germline assignment: CDR1 SGHAT and CDR2 FQNNGV. Trimming took 5 bases from V and 6 from J; bases not matched to a gene: 2. Graves' hyperthyroidism was deemed stable absent ophthalmopathy progression within 18 months.

The V gene is TRBV11-2, the J gene TRBJ2-7, with TRBD2 matching 12 bases. The receptor was isolated from a man younger than 40 with Graves' hyperthyroidism. Input material: blood. As DNA, the CDR3 is TGTGCCAGCAGCGCACTAGCGGGAGGCGAGCAGTACTTC. This translates into CASSALAGGEQYF. Full variable domain (remainder filled in from reference TRBV11-2 and TRBJ2-7): EAGVAQSPRYKIIEKRQSVAFWCNPISGHATLYWYQQILGQGPKLLIQFQNNGVVDDSQLPKDRFSAERLKGVDSTLKIQPAKLEDSAVYLCASSALAGGEQYFGPGTRLTVT.